This T cell receptor beta chain was obtained from a study of blood T cell repertoires in COVID-19. Study as a whole: Acute and convalescent COVID-19 samples came from the United States, Italy and Spain. T cells, B-cell-depleted T cells, or PBMCs supplied cDNA or gDNA.

TCRdb's table, derived via immunoSEQ multiplex PCR, lists solely in-frame clones and lacks some. The sample carries under 200,000 clones, approximately 90% recorded once. Living in 25 or so US areas, the participants were between roughly 18 and 95 years of age. Resolution of symptoms, clearance, or two negative PCRs was present in recovered Cohort 3 donors. This CDR3 is 14 amino acids long. Trimming removed 10 bases from V and 6 bases from J; junction bases left unmatched: 9. Germline lookup yields CDR1 LGHDT and CDR2 YNNKEL (reference sequence). This TCR came from a woman younger than 30 who had recovered from COVID-19. Sequencing was carried out using PBMCs or T cells enriched from blood (not recorded which). The chain carries TRBV3-1 (or the pseudogene TRBV3-2) and TRBJ2-4, with TRBD2 identical over 10 bases. CDR3 bases: TGTGCCACCGCTAGCGGGAGAGTAAGAAACATTCAGTACTTC. Translated, it gives CATASGRVRNIQYF.